In this sample, the clone carrying this TCR beta chain turned up once. This sample is part of a study of blood T cell repertoires in COVID-19. Germline V CDR1 and CDR2: MNHEY, SVGAGI. The CDR3 extends over 15 amino acids. Trimming pared 8 bases from V and 0 bases from J, leaving 16 bases between. Assay used: immunoSEQ multiplex PCR; TCRdb lists only in-frame clones, some missing. The sample contains under 150,000 clones, approximately 84% of which appear only once. The sample consisted of peripheral blood. The sequence came from a man aged 70-80 years with active or convalescent COVID-19. V usage is TRBV6-5 and J usage is TRBJ1-1; no clear D. The DNA of the CDR3 is TGTGCCAGCGCGAGCGAGCCGCGGATGAACACTGAAGCTTTCTTT. Protein sequence: CASASEPRMNTEAFF.